This T cell receptor beta chain was captured by sequencing in a study of blood T cell repertoires in COVID-19. V lost 0 bases and J 5 bases, leaving 10 bases between the germline ends. This CDR3 is 14 amino acids long. Germline assignment: CDR1 MNHEY and CDR2 SVGAGI. Sequencing used immunoSEQ multiplex PCR; TCRdb keeps in-frame clones, though not all of them. The table includes 180,000 or so clones, 70% to 90% detected once. This receptor was obtained from a man between 40 and 49 years old with active or convalescent COVID-19. The sequencing sample was made of peripheral blood. The chain is built from TRBV6-5 and TRBJ2-5; a weak D match, TRBD1 (6 bases). In DNA form, the CDR3 reads TGTGCCAGCAGTTACTCGGTCCAGGGGGAGACCCAGTACTTC. Encoded protein: CASSYSVQGETQYF.